This TCR beta chain is from a study of response to subunit inactivated influenza vaccine. Findings of the study overall: Authors suggested few new T cells are recruited by each seasonal influenza vaccination.

As for this clonotype: Its matching antigen is unknown.

MiXCR, applied by TCRdb to the RT-PCR reads, yields one record per CDR3 protein. The data show 860,000 or so distinct CDR3 sequences, with over 20% seen just once and roughly a tenth held by the top ten. The sequences come from PBMCs from blood, collected 5 days after vaccination. This sequence originates from a man aged 45-65 years who received an inactivated influenza vaccine.

The DNA of the CDR3 is TGTGCCAGCAGCTCCCCTCGAGAGACCCAGTACTTC. This sequence encodes CASSSPRETQYF. The chain carries TRBV11-2 and TRBJ2-5; D remains ambiguous. V lost 4 bases and J lost 4, with 7 bases in between. Germline V CDR1 and CDR2: SGHAT, FQNNGV. The CDR3 spans 12 residues.